The next 16 T cell receptor beta chains were all read from a single sample in a study of cytomegalovirus exposure and HLA in healthy donors. Amplification used 60 Vbeta primers and 13 Jbeta primers. Clones were read by immunoSEQ multiplex PCR, and TCRdb kept only the in-frame ones, dropping some. The profile shows a few hundred thousand clones, approximately 80% of them singletons. Specimen: PBMCs. All receptors derive from a middle-aged man in good health and CMV-seronegative.

The V and J genes are TRBV19 and TRBJ2-3; 9 bases map to TRBD1. Germline V gene lookup returns CDR1 LNHDA and CDR2 SQIVND (reference sequence). With V trimmed by 5 bases and J by 3 bases, 9 bases remained unmatched. CDR3 length: 16 amino acids. The CDR3 DNA is TGTGCCAGTAGTGTTATACAGGGGGCGTGGACAGATACGCAGTATTTT. Encoded protein: CASSVIQGAWTDTQYF.

The V call is TRBV7-2, the J call TRBJ2-3; the D gene is possibly TRBD1 (6 bases). The CDR3 runs 15 residues. CDR1 and CDR2 from the germline V gene are SGHTA and FQGNSA. V lost 4 bases to trimming and J lost 1 base, with 12 bases between them. The CDR3 loop is CASSSWAGGTDTQYF. The CDR3 DNA follows: TGTGCCAGCAGCTCCTGGGCAGGGGGCACAGATACGCAGTATTTT.

The rearrangement links TRBV13 to TRBJ2-2, with D unclear. Looked up from germline, CDR1 is PRHDT and CDR2 is FYEKMQ (reference sequence). The V end was cut by 7 bases, the J end by 1 base, with 10 bases between. CDR3 size: 14 residues. CDR3 protein: CASILYWNTGELFF. Here the CDR3 DNA reads TGTGCCAGCATCTTGTATTGGAACACCGGGGAGCTGTTTTTT.

This chain connects TRBV9 to TRBJ2-2; 7 nucleotides agree with TRBD1. The CDR3 runs 19 residues. Germline values: CDR1 SGDLS, CDR2 YYNGEE. The J segment lost 6 bases and the V segment lost 0 bases, leaving 17 bases of the junction unmatched. The CDR3 DNA is TGTGCCAGCAGCGTAGCTCAAAGGACAGGCCTAATCTGCGCCGGGGAGCTGTTTTTT. It specifies CASSVAQRTGLICAGELFF.

This sequence joins TRBV7-8 and TRBJ2-3; D may be TRBD2 (6 bases). Trimming stripped 0 bases from V and 1 base from J, with 14 bases between. The germline CDR1 and CDR2 sequences are SGHVS and FQNEAQ. The CDR3 contains 17 residues. Here the CDR3 DNA reads TGTGCCAGCAGCTTAGCTTCGGCGGGAAGCGGCACAGATACGCAGTATTTT. Translating gives CASSLASAGSGTDTQYF.

This clone was found once. V and J are TRBV19 and TRBJ1-5, with 7 bases matching TRBD1. The CDR3 spans 15 residues. V was clipped by 6 bases and J by 0 bases; unmatched bases: 5. Germline values: CDR1 LNHDA, CDR2 SQIVND (reference sequence). CDR3 sequence reads: CASSTTGASNQPQHF. In DNA form, the CDR3 reads TGTGCCAGTAGCACTACAGGGGCTAGCAATCAGCCCCAGCATTTT.

This clone occurred a few times. The rearrangement uses TRBV5-6 and TRBJ2-1, with a weak D call TRBD2 (5 bases). The V and J ends lost 0 bases and 10 bases respectively, with 8 bases between them. CDR3 length equals 12 residues. The germline CDR1 and CDR2 sequences are SGHDT and YYEEEE. In DNA, the CDR3 is TGTGCCAGCAGCTTGGCGAGCGGCGAGCAGTTCTTC. Its translation: CASSLASGEQFF. The full variable domain, completed using reference TRBV5-6 and TRBJ2-1, is DAGVTQSPTHLIKTRGQQVTLRCSPKSGHDTVSWYQQALGQGPQFIFQYYEEEERQRGNFPDRFSGHQFPNYSSELNVNALLLGDSALYLCASSLASGEQFFGPGTRLTVL.

This rearrangement joins TRBV5-4 to TRBJ2-7; TRBD1 matches at 7 bases. This CDR3 is 16 amino acids long. Per germline, CDR1 SGHNT and CDR2 YYREEE (reference sequence). J was trimmed by 2 bases and V by 6 bases; bases with no gene match: 14. CDR3 nucleotide sequence: TGTGCCAGCAACCCCAAGGGACAGTCTGCACCCTACGAGCAGTACTTC. Translated, it gives CASNPKGQSAPYEQYF. The complete variable domain, with remaining parts taken from reference TRBV5-4 and TRBJ2-7, reads ETGVTQSPTHLIKTRGQQVTLRCSSQSGHNTVSWYQQALGQGPQFIFQYYREEENGRGNFPPRFSGLQFPNYSSELNVNALELDDSALYLCASNPKGQSAPYEQYFGPGTRLTVT.

CDR3 DNA: TGTGCCAGCAGCTTAGTCTTTGGCGGGGGCGAGGAGGAAAAACTGTTTTTT. Translation: CASSLVFGGGEEEKLFF. This rearrangement joins TRBV7-2 to TRBJ1-4; TRBD1 might be the D (6 bases). CDR1 SGHTA and CDR2 FQGNSA come from the germline V gene. Between the trimmed V and J ends, which lost 1 base and 8 bases, there was a span of 20 bases. The CDR3 has 17 amino acids. The variable domain in full, completed from reference TRBV7-2 and TRBJ1-4, reads GAGVSQSPSNKVTEKGKDVELRCDPISGHTALYWYRQSLGQGLEFLIYFQGNSAPDKSGLPSDRFSAERTGGSVSTLTIQRTQQEDSAVYLCASSLVFGGGEEEKLFFGSGTQLSVL.

The V and J genes are TRBV4-1 and TRBJ1-2; D perhaps matches TRBD1 (6 bases). V lost 1 base to trimming and J lost 5 bases, with 8 bases between them. CDR1 is MGHRA and CDR2 is YSYEKL in the germline V gene. The CDR3 has 13 residues. CDR3 residues: CASSQAGAYGYTF. For the CDR3, the DNA is TGCGCCAGCAGCCAAGCAGGGGCGTATGGCTACACCTTC.

In this sample, this clone turned up once. The sample contains more than one DNA sequence encoding this CDR3. The rearrangement links TRBV19 to TRBJ2-1; 12 nucleotides line up with TRBD2. The length of the CDR3 is 15 residues. The germline CDR1 and CDR2 sequences are LNHDA and SQIVND (reference sequence). V was pared by 2 bases and J by 6 bases, with 2 bases of the junction left unmatched. As DNA, the CDR3 is TGTGCCAGTAGTATATCTAGCGGGGGGGCCAATGAGCAGTTCTTC. Protein sequence: CASSISSGGANEQFF.

This clone was counted only a few times. The same CDR3 also results from other DNA sequences found in this sample. This chain joins TRBV6-5 and TRBJ2-2; tentatively, D is TRBD2 (5 bases). Germline CDR1 MNHEY, CDR2 SVGAGI. CDR3 length: 12 amino acids. The V end was cut by 10 bases, the J end by 5 bases, with 11 bases between. For the CDR3, the DNA is TGTGCCACCGAGGGAGTAACCGGGGAGCTGTTTTTT. Its translation is CATEGVTGELFF.

The chain combines TRBV19 with TRBJ1-1; D is uncertain. The CDR3 has 16 amino acids. V gave up 1 base and J gave up 0 bases, with 12 bases separating them. From germline, CDR1 is LNHDA and CDR2 SQIVND (reference sequence). Here the CDR3 DNA reads TGTGCCAGTAGTATAGGGGGAGTCGGAGTGAACACTGAAGCTTTCTTT. It specifies CASSIGGVGVNTEAFF.

The V call is TRBV2, the J call TRBJ2-5, with D hard to call. Germline V gene lookup returns CDR1 SNHLY and CDR2 FYNNEI. CDR3 size: 15 residues. The germline V and J ends were trimmed by 4 bases and 1 base, with 13 bases remaining between them. The CDR3 here is CASSAAGRGQETQYF. DNA of the CDR3: TGTGCCAGCAGTGCGGCTGGCAGAGGCCAAGAGACCCAGTACTTC.

This rearrangement joins TRBV7-9 to TRBJ2-5; D may be TRBD1 (6 bases). The DNA matches TRBJ2-7 better at its end, which makes the J call doubtful. The germline gives CDR1 SEHNR, CDR2 FQNEAQ (reference sequence). This CDR3 is 14 amino acids long. The CDR3 protein is CASIQSGTPYEQYF. In nucleotides, the CDR3 is TGTGCCAGCATCCAATCCGGGACACCCTACGAGCAGTACTTC.

V and J are TRBV6-4 and TRBJ2-4; D is perhaps TRBD2 (5 bases). Germline CDR1 MRHNA, CDR2 SNTAGT. The V end lost 5 bases, the J end lost 7 bases, and 12 bases lay between the germline ends. The CDR3 sequence is 13 residues long. The CDR3: CASSLQRGNIQYF. CDR3 nucleotides: TGTGCCAGCAGTCTACAGCGAGGGAACATTCAGTACTTC.